What follows is one T cell receptor (beta chain) and its context. This entry comes from a study of blood T cell repertoires in COVID-19. Across the study: Samples came from the United States, Italy and Spain, spanning acute and convalescent COVID-19. In each case, the material was cDNA or gDNA derived from T cells, B-cell-depleted T cells, or PBMCs.

Clones were read by immunoSEQ multiplex PCR, and TCRdb kept only the in-frame ones, dropping some. The table lists around 94,000 clones, 80% to 85% of them singletons. Sequenced input: peripheral blood. The clonotype was recovered from a man in his fifties or sixties with acute or convalescent COVID-19.

The DNA for the CDR3 is TGCGCCAGCAGCTTGGAAGGGGACAGGGGATCAGGTGGCTACACCTTC. Protein: CASSLEGDRGSGGYTF. The gene calls are TRBV5-1 and TRBJ1-2; TRBD1 aligns across 10 bases. The germline gives CDR1 SGHRS, CDR2 YFSETQ. The V segment lost 0 bases and the J segment 7 bases; nucleotides outside the gene matches: 9. This CDR3 has 16 residues.